The 2 T cell receptor beta chains presented below share a single source sample, sequenced in a study of regulatory T cells in long-lasting Graves disease. Time point described: newly diagnosed GD, antithyroid drugs for less than 3 months. Researchers made the TCR library from RNA that was extracted from PBMCs. In building TCR beta libraries, iRepertoire HTBI primers were used together with Arm-PCR of CDR3 regions. MiXCR was run by TCRdb on the multiplex PCR reads, yielding one entry per CDR3 protein. The sample lists some 330,000 distinct CDR3 sequences, 12% occurring once. These data were likewise used in another study, on T cells in Graves' hyperthyroidism and ophthalmopathy.

The sequencing used peripheral blood mononuclear cells (PBMCs), collected at new diagnosis, from a patient treated with antithyroid drugs. All receptors come from a woman between 18 and 29 years old with Graves disease.

This clonotype was seen at least ten times. V is TRBV11-1 and J is TRBJ2-1, with 7 bases lining up with TRBD1. Trimming took 10 bases from V and 8 from J; bases not matched to a gene: 17. The CDR3 covers 15 residues. Germline V gene data show CDR1 as SGHAT and CDR2 as FQDESV (reference sequence). The DNA of the CDR3 is TGTGCCACCTCCCTTATTCAGGGGGATAATTATGAGCAGTTCTTC. Its protein product is CATSLIQGDNYEQFF.

V and J are TRBV15 and TRBJ2-1; 7 bases map to TRBD1. The V gene end was trimmed by 5 bases and the J gene end by 15 bases; junction bases not matched to a gene: 10. CDR1 LNHNV and CDR2 YYDKDF come from the germline V gene (reference sequence). The CDR3 runs 12 residues. DNA for the CDR3: TGTGCCACCAGCCGACCGACAGGGTATCGGTTCTTC. This encodes CATSRPTGYRFF. Combining the CDR3 with reference TRBV15 and TRBJ2-1 gives the whole variable domain DAMVIQNPRYQVTQFGKPVTLSCSQTLNHNVMYWYQQKSSQAPKLLFHYYDKDFNNEADTPDNFQSRRPNTSFCFLDIRSPGLGDTAMYLCATSRPTGYRFFGPGTRLTVL.